This T cell receptor (beta chain) was captured in a study of cytomegalovirus exposure and HLA in healthy donors. The V end lost 3 bases, the J end lost 5 bases, and 23 bases lay between the germline ends. Germline loops: CDR1 SGDLS, CDR2 YYNGEE. This CDR3 has 17 amino acids. Researchers ran the PCR with 60 Vbeta and 13 Jbeta primers. TCRdb's copy holds only in-frame clones and misses some; the assay was immunoSEQ multiplex PCR. Counted here are 95,000 to 150,000 clones, 80% occurring once; the ten biggest clones make up approximately 9%. V is TRBV9 and J is TRBJ1-1; D possibly corresponds to TRBD1 (5 bases). Sequencing was carried out using PBMCs. This receptor was taken from a young man in good health and CMV-seropositive. The CDR3 here is CASSAAPIGGSKTEAFF. The CDR3 region has the DNA TGTGCCAGCAGCGCAGCCCCGATCGGGGGGTCAAAGACTGAAGCTTTCTTT. The variable domain in full, completed from reference TRBV9 and TRBJ1-1, reads DSGVTQTPKHLITATGQRVTLRCSPRSGDLSVYWYQQSLDQGLQFLIQYYNGEERAKGNILERFSAQQFPDLHSELNLSSLELGDSALYFCASSAAPIGGSKTEAFFGQGTRLTVV.